This TCR beta chain is from a study of blood T cell repertoires in COVID-19. Study-wide context: Some COVID-19 samples were acute and others convalescent; all came from the United States, Italy and Spain.

The CDR3 contains 13 residues. The germline gives CDR1 SGHDN, CDR2 FVKESK. V dropped 3 bases and J dropped 6 bases, with 12 bases sitting between them. Sequencing used immunoSEQ multiplex PCR; TCRdb keeps in-frame clones, though not all of them. This sample has approximately 300,000 clones; around 85% occur once, and the top ten carry around 4.5%. The recovered donors of Cohort 3 showed two negative PCRs, clearance, or symptom resolution. This receptor was taken from a woman aged 30 to 39 who had recovered from COVID-19. The J gene is TRBJ2-7, the V gene TRBV14, with D possibly TRBD1 on 6 matching bases. The specimen sequenced was PBMCs or T cells enriched from blood (not recorded which). The CDR3 here is CASSQFTGTEQYF. DNA for the CDR3: TGTGCCAGCAGCCAGTTCACAGGGACCGAGCAGTACTTC.